This TCR beta chain emerged from a study of graft-versus-host responses after intestinal transplantation. As for the study in general: Grafts were multivisceral, liver-intestinal, or isolated intestinal. Anti-thymocyte globulin induction preceded 2 to 4 years of tacrolimus and steroid maintenance in all recipients.

This clone was counted once. At one boundary the junction diverges from the germline segment, which might be a read error. Assay: immunoSEQ multiplex PCR; the TCRdb copy retains only in-frame clones and omits some. In the table there are 49,000 or so clones, around 93% of which are singletons. Per the germline V gene, CDR1 is SQVTM and CDR2 is ANQGSEA. The CDR3 runs to 13 residues. Here the sequenced sample was PBMCs, taken roughly 760 days after a first intestinal transplant, on the day of a second. This sequence joins TRBV29-1 and TRBJ2-1, with a possible D match to TRBD2 (5 bases). The receptor was isolated from a human patient who received an intestinal transplant, so some T cells may come from the graft donor. The CDR3 DNA sequence: TGCAGCCTTGAGGACTCCTTAGGAGGTGAGCAGTTCTTC. Amino acid sequence: CSLEDSLGGEQFF.